This T cell receptor (beta chain) was sequenced for a study of siplizumab effects on memory and regulatory T cells. Turning to this clone: Its antigen remains unknown.

TCR templates, about 100,000 per sample, were assayed. The assay was immunoSEQ multiplex PCR, and TCRdb's table has in-frame clones only and misses some. The data show fewer than 85,000 clones, with 87% seen just once and 1.5% to 1.7% held by the top ten. Broader study findings: In unstimulated cells, naive T cells appeared more diverse than memory T cells and seemed major alloresponse contributors. Proliferating siplizumab-cultured Tregs lacked confirmed suppressive function.

Input material: Tregs sorted from blood. This receptor was obtained from a human donor in good health.

The CDR3 loop is CASSWGQGRPNEKLFF. CDR3 sequence (DNA): TGCGCCAGCAGCTGGGGACAGGGGAGACCTAATGAAAAACTGTTTTTT. This chain uses TRBV5-1 with TRBJ1-4, with TRBD1 matching 10 bases. V gave up 3 bases and J gave up 3 bases; unmatched junction bases: 5. The CDR3 is 16 amino acids. In germline, CDR1 is SGHRS, CDR2 YFSETQ.